The next 25 T cell receptor beta chains were all read from a single sample in a study of blood T cell repertoires in COVID-19. This table comes from immunoSEQ multiplex PCR, and its TCRdb copy is limited to in-frame clones, with some not included. Of some 300,000 clones listed, 85% to 90% are singletons. The sequencing input was PBMCs or T cells enriched from blood (not recorded which). The source of these receptors is a man aged 30-40 years who had recovered from COVID-19.

This clone was observed a few times. The chain joins TRBV18 to TRBJ1-1; TRBD1 aligns across 7 bases. V dropped 6 bases and J dropped 1; count of bases not matched to a gene: 11. Germline V lookup: CDR1 KGHSH, CDR2 LQKENI. This CDR3 has 16 residues. This CDR3 is CASSTTSTGANTEAFF. DNA of the CDR3: TGTGCCAGCTCGACCACATCTACAGGGGCGAACACTGAAGCTTTCTTT.

CDR3 loop: CASSEARPSGRYGYTF. The CDR3, as DNA: TGTGCCAGCAGTGAAGCCCGCCCGTCAGGGAGGTATGGCTACACCTTC. V usage is TRBV6-1 and J usage is TRBJ1-2, with a weak D call TRBD1 (5 bases). From germline, CDR1 is MNHNS and CDR2 SASEGT. The CDR3 has 16 amino acids. V dropped 0 bases and J dropped 5 bases, with 16 bases sitting between them.

The genes are TRBV5-1 and TRBJ2-2; 8 bases map to TRBD1. The CDR3 extends over 17 amino acids. Germline CDR1 SGHRS, CDR2 YFSETQ. V trimming: 0 bases; J trimming: 5 bases; junction bases outside the gene matches: 9. CDR3 bases: TGCGCCAGCAGCTTGGGCCCTAGGACAGGGTCAACCGGGGAGCTGTTTTTT. Its protein product is CASSLGPRTGSTGELFF.

The rearrangement links TRBV3-1 (or the pseudogene TRBV3-2) to TRBJ2-5; unclear D gene. CDR3 length equals 16 residues. CDR1 LGHDT and CDR2 YNNKEL come from the germline V gene (reference sequence). Trimming shortened V by 0 bases and J by 3 bases, and 14 bases separated the two germline ends. The CDR3 nucleotides read TGTGCCAGCAGCCAAGAGGAATTGGGCCTGGAAGAGACCCAGTACTTC. Translated: CASSQEELGLEETQYF.

J is TRBJ1-2 and V is TRBV5-4; no clear D. The CDR3 covers 14 residues. Trimming stripped 0 bases from V and 0 bases from J, with 6 bases between. Germline values: CDR1 SGHNT, CDR2 YYREEE (reference sequence). The CDR3 sequence is CASSLGSANYGYTF. The CDR3 DNA reads TGTGCCAGCAGCTTGGGATCGGCTAACTATGGCTACACCTTC.

This chain links TRBV5-6 with TRBJ2-5, with 8 nucleotides matching TRBD2. The CDR3 is 14 amino acids. CDR1 is SGHDT and CDR2 is YYEEEE in the germline V gene. J lost 5 bases, V lost 2 bases, and 5 bases had no gene match. In nucleotides, the CDR3 is TGTGCCAGCAGCTTTAGCGGGGCCACGGAGACCCAGTACTTC. Protein: CASSFSGATETQYF. Full variable domain (remainder filled in from reference TRBV5-6 and TRBJ2-5): DAGVTQSPTHLIKTRGQQVTLRCSPKSGHDTVSWYQQALGQGPQFIFQYYEEEERQRGNFPDRFSGHQFPNYSSELNVNALLLGDSALYLCASSFSGATETQYFGPGTRLLVL.

This clone was seen more than once but under ten times. The CDR3 loop reads CASSPTTGELFF. CDR3 coding DNA: TGTGCCAGCAGTCCAACAACCGGGGAGCTGTTTTTT. The V call is TRBV12-3 or TRBV12-4, the J call TRBJ2-2; no definite D call. V was shortened by 5 bases and J by 5 bases, with 6 bases between the two germline ends. The CDR3 consists of 12 residues.

The rearrangement joins TRBV7-9 to TRBJ1-6; 8 positions match TRBD1. CDR1 is SEHNR, CDR2 FQNEAQ, per germline (reference sequence). After removal of 4 bases from V and 5 bases from J, the junction contained 10 bases not matched to a gene. This CDR3 is 17 amino acids long. The CDR3 DNA reads TGTGCCAGCAGCTCGACCGGGACAGGATTTCATAATTCACCCCTCCACTTT. It translates to CASSSTGTGFHNSPLHF.

V gene TRBV11-2 combines with J gene TRBJ2-7; D unresolved. Germline values: CDR1 SGHAT, CDR2 FQNNGV. The CDR3 has 15 residues. The germline V and J ends were trimmed by 1 base and 3 bases, with 13 bases remaining between them. The CDR3 is CASSLGWQAIYEQYF. The CDR3 bases are TGTGCCAGCAGCTTAGGATGGCAGGCGATCTACGAGCAGTACTTC.

The V call is TRBV27, the J call TRBJ2-7, with 10 bases fitting TRBD2. The CDR3 has 21 residues. The germline CDR1 and CDR2 sequences are MNHEY and SMNVEV (reference sequence). J was trimmed by 0 bases and V by 9 bases; bases with no gene match: 26. The CDR3: CASTRLKWTSGQGYFSYEQYF. Here the CDR3 DNA reads TGTGCCAGTACCAGACTGAAATGGACTAGCGGACAAGGGTATTTCTCCTACGAGCAGTACTTC.

The rearrangement uses TRBV6-5 and TRBJ1-4, with 11 bases matching TRBD1. CDR3 size: 15 residues. V lost 5 bases, J lost 8 bases, and 7 bases stayed unmatched. Germline assignment: CDR1 MNHEY and CDR2 SVGAGI. CDR3 protein: CASSPGTGGNEKLFF. The CDR3 nucleotides are TGTGCCAGCAGTCCCGGGACAGGGGGGAACGAAAAACTGTTTTTT.

This clone was counted once. The gene calls are TRBV4-2 and TRBJ2-7, with 11 bases aligning to TRBD2. Germline V gene lookup returns CDR1 LGHNA and CDR2 YNFKEQ. V lost 0 bases, J lost 5 bases, and 3 bases stayed unmatched. This CDR3 has 15 amino acids. The CDR3 DNA reads as TGTGCCAGCAGCCAAGAACAACTAGCGGGAGACGAGCAGTACTTC. This codes for CASSQEQLAGDEQYF.

V gene TRBV19 combines with J gene TRBJ2-7, with 10 bases identical to TRBD2. The CDR3 is 15 residues long. The J segment lost 1 base and the V segment lost 6 bases, leaving 6 bases of the junction unmatched. Looked up from germline, CDR1 is LNHDA and CDR2 is SQIVND (reference sequence). CDR3 in DNA: TGTGCCAGTAGGCTAAGCGGGGGGGTTTCCTACGAGCAGTACTTC. This translates into CASRLSGGVSYEQYF. The variable domain in full, completed from reference TRBV19 and TRBJ2-7, reads DGGITQSPKYLFRKEGQNVTLSCEQNLNHDAMYWYRQDPGQGLRLIYYSQIVNDFQKGDIAEGYSVSREKKESFPLTVTSAQKNPTAFYLCASRLSGGVSYEQYFGPGTRLTVT.

There are a few counts of this clone. The chain combines TRBV7-2 with TRBJ1-5; 7 bases map to TRBD1. The germline V gene has CDR1 SGHTA and CDR2 FQGNSA. J was trimmed by 4 bases and V by 3 bases; bases with no gene match: 6. The CDR3 is 15 residues long. The CDR3 region is CASSLRQGDNQPQHF. For the CDR3, the DNA is TGTGCCAGCAGCTTGCGACAGGGTGATAATCAGCCCCAGCATTTT.

The chain is built from TRBV5-1 and TRBJ2-7, with 7 bases lining up with TRBD1. Trimming removed 3 bases from V and 6 bases from J; junction bases left unmatched: 12. The germline gives CDR1 SGHRS, CDR2 YFSETQ. The length of the CDR3 is 15 residues. This CDR3 is CASSSWAGGQIEQYF. The CDR3 nucleotides are TGCGCCAGCAGCTCCTGGGCAGGGGGTCAAATCGAGCAGTACTTC.

The V gene is TRBV5-6, the J gene TRBJ2-1, with D hard to call. Germline-derived CDR1 and CDR2 are SGHDT and YYEEEE. CDR3 size: 15 residues. The V end lost 1 base, the J end lost 4 bases, and 12 bases lay between the germline ends. In DNA form, the CDR3 reads TGTGCCAGCAGCTTGTGGCTAGAGGAATACAATGAGCAGTTCTTC. It encodes CASSLWLEEYNEQFF.

The chain couples TRBV18 to TRBJ1-3; D perhaps matches TRBD1 (5 bases). V gave up 3 bases and J gave up 5 bases, with 11 bases separating them. The germline V gene encodes CDR1 KGHSH and CDR2 LQKENI. The CDR3 has 14 amino acids. The CDR3 here is CASSPPDRRNTIYF. The DNA of the CDR3 is TGTGCCAGCTCACCCCCTGACAGACGAAACACCATATATTTT.

V gene TRBV7-2 combines with J gene TRBJ2-2; D unclear. Looked up from germline, CDR1 is SGHTA and CDR2 is FQGNSA. With 0 bases removed from V and 4 bases from J, the gap between germline ends came to 3 bases. The length of the CDR3 is 13 residues. This CDR3 reads CASSLARTGELFF. The CDR3 DNA sequence: TGTGCCAGCAGCTTAGCCCGCACCGGGGAGCTGTTTTTT.

V gene TRBV11-3 combines with J gene TRBJ2-2; TRBD2 matches 13 bases. V lost 1 base, J lost 8 bases, and 4 bases stayed unmatched. This CDR3 is 16 amino acids long. Germline V CDR1 and CDR2: SGHNT, YENEEA. The CDR3 reads CASSLAGLAGAGELFF. CDR3 DNA: TGTGCCAGCAGCTTAGCCGGACTAGCGGGAGCGGGGGAGCTGTTTTTT. The full variable domain, with the rest looked up from reference TRBV11-3 and TRBJ2-2, is EAGVVQSPRYKIIEKKQPVAFWCNPISGHNTLYWYLQNLGQGPELLIRYENEEAVDDSQLPKDRFSAERLKGVDSTLKIQPAELGDSAVYLCASSLAGLAGAGELFFGEGSRLTVL.

The gene calls are TRBV28 and TRBJ1-5; 11 nucleotides align to TRBD1. This CDR3 is 17 amino acids long. Germline V gives CDR1 MDHEN, CDR2 SYDVKM. Losses at the gene ends were 2 bases for V and 7 bases for J; bases not matched to a gene: 10. Here the CDR3 DNA reads TGTGCCAGCAGTTTAGCTGGACGGGGACAGGGGGGCCAGCCCCAGCATTTT. Protein: CASSLAGRGQGGQPQHF.

This chain links TRBV6-5 with TRBJ1-6; 7 nucleotides align to TRBD1. From germline, CDR1 is MNHEY and CDR2 SVGAGI. This CDR3 is built from 15 residues. After removal of 6 bases from V and 11 bases from J, the junction contained 13 bases not matched to a gene. CDR3 bases: TGTGCCAGCAGACTCGATGAGGGGGCCAGGACACCCCTCCACTTT. Amino acid sequence: CASRLDEGARTPLHF.

The chain combines TRBV7-9 with TRBJ2-7; 10 positions match TRBD2. Germline CDR1 and CDR2: SEHNR and FQNEAQ (reference sequence). The V gene end was trimmed by 0 bases and the J gene end by 5 bases; junction bases not matched to a gene: 7. The length of the CDR3 is 16 residues. The CDR3 DNA reads as TGTGCCAGCAGCTTAGCGAAACCTAGCGGGAGCAACGAGCAGTACTTC. As protein: CASSLAKPSGSNEQYF.

The rearrangement joins TRBV2 to TRBJ2-1; 12 nucleotides align to TRBD2. V was clipped by 7 bases and J by 7 bases; unmatched bases: 5. This CDR3 is built from 14 residues. CDR1 and CDR2 from the germline V gene are SNHLY and FYNNEI. The CDR3 DNA is TGTGCCAGCACCCGGACTAGCGGGGCGAATGAGCAGTTCTTC. Its translation: CASTRTSGANEQFF. Together with reference TRBV2 and TRBJ2-1, the CDR3 gives the full variable domain: EPEVTQTPSHQVTQMGQEVILRCVPISNHLYFYWYRQILGQKVEFLVSFYNNEISEKSEIFDDQFSVERPDGSNFTLKIRSTKLEDSAMYFCASTRTSGANEQFFGPGTRLTVL.

The chain uses TRBV21-1 and TRBJ1-1. TRBV21-1 is a pseudogene segment. The CDR3 covers 14 residues. The CDR3 reads CASSKGAKRGEAFF. The CDR3 region has the DNA TGTGCCAGCAGCAAGGGAGCAAAACGGGGTGAAGCTTTCTTT.

This clone has just a few counts. The CDR3 spells CASSSRDRSTDTQYF. In DNA form, the CDR3 reads TGCGCCAGCAGCTCCCGGGACAGAAGCACAGATACGCAGTATTTT. V usage is TRBV4-1 and J usage is TRBJ2-3, with 7 positions matching TRBD1. CDR3 length equals 15 residues. CDR1 MGHRA and CDR2 YSYEKL come from the germline V gene. Trimming cost V 5 bases and J 0 bases; bases outside gene matches: 5.